Following are 30 T cell receptor beta chains from one sample sequenced in a study of blood T cell repertoires in COVID-19. Profiled with immunoSEQ multiplex PCR; TCRdb holds only in-frame clones, not every one. Of 100,000 or so clones in the sample, around 66% were seen once. The sample consisted of peripheral blood. The receptors derive from a man of 80 years or more with acute or convalescent COVID-19.

V is TRBV3-1 (or the pseudogene TRBV3-2) and J is TRBJ1-5; TRBD1 might be the D (6 bases). V gave up 0 bases and J gave up 7 bases, with 13 bases separating them. The CDR3 is 15 residues long. CDR1 and CDR2 (germline): LGHDT, YNNKEL (reference sequence). CDR3 loop: CASSQDSYRDQPQHF. The CDR3 DNA is TGTGCCAGCAGCCAAGATTCCTACAGGGACCAGCCCCAGCATTTT.

The rearrangement joins TRBV30 to TRBJ1-4, with 8 bases that match TRBD1. CDR1 is GTSNPN, CDR2 SVGIG, per germline (reference sequence). This CDR3 has 16 residues. J was trimmed by 0 bases and V by 5 bases; bases with no gene match: 8. This chain's CDR3 is CAWDPGQVATNEKLFF. CDR3 DNA: TGTGCCTGGGATCCGGGACAGGTTGCAACTAATGAAAAACTGTTTTTT.

Ten or more counts support this clone. The chain couples TRBV11-3 to TRBJ2-1; 7 nucleotides agree with TRBD2. V shed 1 base, J shed 6 bases, and the junction held 6 bases outside the gene matches. CDR1 is SGHNT and CDR2 is YENEEA in the germline V gene. The CDR3 is made up of 15 amino acids. CDR3 protein: CASSLGASGRNEQFF. Written as DNA, the CDR3 is TGTGCCAGCAGCTTAGGGGCTAGCGGACGCAATGAGCAGTTCTTC. Supplemented by reference TRBV11-3 and TRBJ2-1, the full variable domain reads EAGVVQSPRYKIIEKKQPVAFWCNPISGHNTLYWYLQNLGQGPELLIRYENEEAVDDSQLPKDRFSAERLKGVDSTLKIQPAELGDSAVYLCASSLGASGRNEQFFGPGTRLTVL.

This chain uses TRBV7-9 with TRBJ2-5; 7 bases match TRBD2. Per the germline V gene, CDR1 is SEHNR and CDR2 is FQNEAQ (reference sequence). V lost 5 bases to trimming and J lost 0 bases; unmatched junction nucleotides: 6. This CDR3 has 15 residues. CDR3 protein: CASSRLLANQETQYF. CDR3 DNA sequence: TGTGCCAGCAGCCGCTTACTAGCGAACCAAGAGACCCAGTACTTC.

This sequence joins TRBV7-2 and TRBJ1-5; D is possibly TRBD1 (6 bases). V lost 5 bases to trimming and J lost 11 bases, with 19 bases between them. Germline V lookup: CDR1 SGHTA, CDR2 FQGNSA. The CDR3 has 14 residues. CDR3 in DNA: TGTGCCAGCAGCCCGGACAGCGGCTGGGGGACCCAGCATTTT. Amino acids: CASSPDSGWGTQHF.

The rearrangement links TRBV5-6 to TRBJ2-7; D unclear. This CDR3 spans 15 amino acids. Germline V lookup: CDR1 SGHDT, CDR2 YYEEEE. Trimming left V 0 bases short and J 3 bases short, with 13 bases between. CDR3 sequence reads: CASSLAGFRGYEQYF. CDR3 DNA sequence: TGTGCCAGCAGCTTGGCCGGGTTTAGAGGCTACGAGCAGTACTTC. Combining the CDR3 with reference TRBV5-6 and TRBJ2-7 gives the whole variable domain DAGVTQSPTHLIKTRGQQVTLRCSPKSGHDTVSWYQQALGQGPQFIFQYYEEEERQRGNFPDRFSGHQFPNYSSELNVNALLLGDSALYLCASSLAGFRGYEQYFGPGTRLTVT.

The CDR3 here is CASSFGQNNSPLHF. The DNA of the CDR3 is TGTGCCAGCAGCTTTGGACAGAATAATTCACCCCTCCACTTT. The V call is TRBV5-4, the J call TRBJ1-6; a possible D gene is TRBD1 (6 bases). V shed 2 bases and J shed 5 bases, with 8 bases lying between them. The CDR3 consists of 14 residues. The germline CDR1 and CDR2 sequences are SGHNT and YYREEE (reference sequence). Based on the CDR3 plus reference TRBV5-4 and TRBJ1-6, the full variable domain is ETGVTQSPTHLIKTRGQQVTLRCSSQSGHNTVSWYQQALGQGPQFIFQYYREEENGRGNFPPRFSGLQFPNYSSELNVNALELDDSALYLCASSFGQNNSPLHFGNGTRLTVT.

This clone has just a few counts. This CDR3 reads CASSLPSLGNYGYTF. The CDR3 coding sequence is TGTGCCAGCAGCCTACCCTCTCTGGGCAACTATGGCTACACCTTC. V and J are TRBV5-6 and TRBJ1-2; no clear D. The length of the CDR3 is 15 residues. Germline CDR1 reads SGHDT; CDR2 reads YYEEEE. The ends were cut back, 4 bases at V and 2 bases at J, with 15 bases in the middle.

In DNA form, the CDR3 reads TGTGCCACCAGTCCGGGGTTGGATGAGCAGTTCTTC. Its protein product is CATSPGLDEQFF. The gene calls are TRBV24-1 and TRBJ2-1; weak D call: TRBD2 (5 bases). The V end lost 6 bases, the J end lost 8 bases, and 10 bases lay between the germline ends. This CDR3 contains 12 residues. CDR1 and CDR2 from the germline V gene are KGHDR and SFDVKD.

This CDR3 reads CASSPEGYTQYF. For the CDR3, the DNA is TGTGCCAGCAGTCCGGAGGGGTATACGCAGTATTTT. The chain is built from TRBV12-3 or TRBV12-4 and TRBJ2-3, with a possible D match to TRBD2 (6 bases). The CDR3 contains 12 residues. V gave up 5 bases and J gave up 7 bases, with 10 bases separating them.

This clone was observed a single time. The chain uses TRBV19 and TRBJ1-5; 9 bases agree with TRBD1. Losses at the gene ends were 5 bases for V and 5 bases for J; bases not matched to a gene: 4. There are 14 residues in the CDR3. CDR1 and CDR2 (germline): LNHDA, SQIVND (reference sequence). CDR3 DNA: TGTGCCAGTAGTGTCGACAGGGGGGATCAGCCCCAGCATTTT. Amino acid sequence: CASSVDRGDQPQHF. Drawing the rest from reference TRBV19 and TRBJ1-5, the complete variable domain is DGGITQSPKYLFRKEGQNVTLSCEQNLNHDAMYWYRQDPGQGLRLIYYSQIVNDFQKGDIAEGYSVSREKKESFPLTVTSAQKNPTAFYLCASSVDRGDQPQHFGDGTRLSIL.

CDR3: CASSRDRLAGELFF. The CDR3, as DNA: TGTGCCAGCAGTCGGGACAGGCTTGCCGGGGAGCTGTTTTTT. The chain couples TRBV6-5 to TRBJ2-2; 8 nucleotides align to TRBD1. Germline values: CDR1 MNHEY, CDR2 SVGAGI. This CDR3 region has 14 residues. The V gene end was trimmed by 5 bases and the J gene end by 6 bases; junction bases not matched to a gene: 5.

This clone was detected a few times. The genes are TRBV9 and TRBJ2-3; no clear D. This CDR3 is 15 amino acids long. The germline V gene encodes CDR1 SGDLS and CDR2 YYNGEE. V lost 3 bases to trimming and J lost 0 bases, with 11 bases between them. The CDR3 is CASSADIPSTDTQYF. Here the CDR3 DNA reads TGTGCCAGCAGCGCCGACATTCCGAGCACAGATACGCAGTATTTT.

V and J are TRBV15 and TRBJ2-2; tentatively, D is TRBD1 (5 bases). Germline V CDR1 and CDR2: LNHNV, YYDKDF (reference sequence). Trimming stripped 0 bases from V and 4 bases from J, with 15 bases between. The CDR3 totals 17 residues. CDR3 coding DNA: TGTGCCACCAGCAGAGATCCTCCTATCGACAGCACCGGGGAGCTGTTTTTT. Translation gives CATSRDPPIDSTGELFF.

The chain carries TRBV6-1 and TRBJ2-2; D is ambiguous. Trimming stripped 0 bases from V and 7 bases from J, with 6 bases between. The CDR3 loop spans 13 amino acids. Germline V lookup: CDR1 MNHNS, CDR2 SASEGT. This CDR3 is CASSEALRGELFF. CDR3 sequence (DNA): TGTGCCAGCAGTGAAGCACTCCGCGGGGAGCTGTTTTTT.

V and J are TRBV5-6 and TRBJ1-2, with D possibly matching TRBD1 (6 bases). The CDR3 totals 12 residues. Germline CDR1 SGHDT, CDR2 YYEEEE. V lost 2 bases, J lost 7 bases, and 9 bases lay in between. This CDR3 reads CASSFSDSGYTF. The DNA of the CDR3 is TGTGCCAGCAGCTTTTCGGACAGTGGCTACACCTTC.

The chain links TRBV11-2 to TRBJ2-4; no firm D call. The CDR3 totals 12 residues. Germline-derived CDR1 and CDR2 are SGHAT and FQNNGV. The V end was cut by 1 base, the J end by 6 bases, with 4 bases between. The CDR3 loop reads CASSLVRNIQYF. In nucleotides, the CDR3 is TGTGCCAGCAGCTTAGTCCGAAACATTCAGTACTTC.

This clone was seen a single time. The rearrangement joins TRBV6-2 or TRBV6-3 to TRBJ2-7; no clear D gene. V was clipped by 0 bases and J by 3 bases, with 9 bases between them. The CDR3 has 14 amino acids. The germline gives CDR1 MNHEY, CDR2 SVGEGT. CDR3 sequence: CASSYSTGDYEQYF. CDR3 nucleotides: TGTGCCAGCAGTTACTCGACGGGTGACTACGAGCAGTACTTC.

This clone turned up a few times. One end of the junction is discordant with germline, which a read error may explain. The chain employs TRBV24-1 and TRBJ1-5; TRBD1 is a possible D gene (6 bases). The germline CDR1 and CDR2 sequences are KGHDR and SFDVKD. The CDR3 loop spans 13 amino acids. CDR3 bases: TGTGCCACCAGTGATGACCTGACAGGAGCCTTGGATTTT. The encoded protein is CATSDDLTGALDF.

The chain recombines TRBV6-6 with TRBJ2-3; 7 nucleotides agree with TRBD2. V was pared by 3 bases and J by 8 bases, with 5 bases of the junction left unmatched. The CDR3 extends over 13 amino acids. CDR1 and CDR2 (germline): MNHNY, SVGAGI (reference sequence). The CDR3 region is CASSYQREATQYF. CDR3 nucleotide sequence: TGTGCCAGCAGTTATCAACGGGAGGCTACGCAGTATTTT.

The chain joins TRBV28 to TRBJ2-1, with TRBD2 matching 9 bases. J was trimmed by 6 bases and V by 6 bases; bases with no gene match: 9. CDR1 MDHEN and CDR2 SYDVKM come from the germline V gene. CDR3 length: 15 amino acids. CDR3: CASSRGRDVVNEQFF. The CDR3 coding sequence is TGTGCCAGCAGCCGCGGGAGGGATGTGGTCAATGAGCAGTTCTTC.

There are a few counts of this clone. This chain links TRBV18 with TRBJ2-7, with 7 bases lining up with TRBD1. Germline-derived CDR1 and CDR2 are KGHSH and LQKENI. V shed 2 bases and J 4 bases; nucleotides not matched to a gene: 5. CDR3 length equals 14 residues. The CDR3 spells CASSPSQGEYEQYF. CDR3 sequence (DNA): TGTGCCAGCTCACCATCCCAGGGGGAGTACGAGCAGTACTTC.

V gene TRBV15 combines with J gene TRBJ1-2; no reliable D call. V lost 8 bases and J 6 bases, leaving 7 bases between the germline ends. Germline CDR1 is LNHNV and CDR2 is YYDKDF (reference sequence). CDR3 size: 10 residues. CDR3 residues: CATPRHGYTF. The CDR3 nucleotides are TGTGCCACCCCTAGGCATGGCTACACCTTC. The variable domain in full, with the rest retrieved from reference TRBV15 and TRBJ1-2, is DAMVIQNPRYQVTQFGKPVTLSCSQTLNHNVMYWYQQKSSQAPKLLFHYYDKDFNNEADTPDNFQSRRPNTSFCFLDIRSPGLGDTAMYLCATPRHGYTFGSGTRLTVV.

This clone has a single count. V usage is TRBV29-1 and J usage is TRBJ1-1, with D tentatively TRBD1 (5 bases). Trimming cost V 7 bases and J 4 bases, with 13 bases left between them. Looked up from germline, CDR1 is SQVTM and CDR2 is ANQGSEA. There are 12 residues in the CDR3. The CDR3 coding sequence is TGCAGCGCTGAGACAGTAGGCACTGAAGCTTTCTTT. Translating gives CSAETVGTEAFF.

This clone is a singleton in its sample. The chain is built from TRBV28 and TRBJ2-1, with D possibly matching TRBD2 (5 bases). This CDR3 is built from 14 residues. The germline CDR1 and CDR2 sequences are MDHEN and SYDVKM. The V and J ends lost 1 base and 4 bases respectively, with 8 bases between them. CDR3 sequence (DNA): TGTGCCAGCAGTTTATTGGGAGAATACAATGAGCAGTTCTTC. Amino acids: CASSLLGEYNEQFF.

J is TRBJ2-7 and V is TRBV11-2, with D perhaps TRBD2 (6 bases). V was clipped by 5 bases and J by 4 bases, with 15 bases between them. This CDR3 contains 14 residues. Germline V lookup: CDR1 SGHAT, CDR2 FQNNGV. DNA of the CDR3: TGTGCCAGCAGCCATCTACTAGCCGAATACGAGCAGTACTTC. It translates to CASSHLLAEYEQYF.

This clone showed up just a few times. The gene calls are TRBV13 and TRBJ2-3, with 9 bases matching TRBD2. The germline gives CDR1 PRHDT, CDR2 FYEKMQ (reference sequence). There are 16 residues in the CDR3. Germline trimming cut 2 bases from V and 2 bases from J; bases unmatched to any gene: 5. In DNA, the CDR3 is TGTGCCAGCAGCTTATATACTAGCGGGTTCACAGATACGCAGTATTTT. Protein: CASSLYTSGFTDTQYF.

V is TRBV14 and J is TRBJ2-5, with TRBD1 matching over 7 bases. This CDR3 is 15 amino acids long. Germline-derived CDR1 and CDR2 are SGHDN and FVKESK. Unmatched junction bases numbered 8, after V lost 0 bases and J lost 7 bases. The CDR3 DNA follows: TGTGCCAGCAGCCAAGAACAGGGGTTAGGAGGGACCCAGTACTTC. It specifies CASSQEQGLGGTQYF.

This clone was seen a handful of times. The gene calls are TRBV6-5 and TRBJ2-2, with unresolved D. The CDR3 extends over 14 amino acids. V gave up 7 bases and J gave up 5 bases, with 14 bases separating them. Per the germline V gene, CDR1 is MNHEY and CDR2 is SVGAGI. CDR3 in DNA: TGTGCCAGCAACCAAGCCCGTGGTACCGGGGAGCTGTTTTTT. Its translation is CASNQARGTGELFF.

This clone appeared a few times. In DNA, the CDR3 is TGTGCCAGCAGTGTGACAGTCGCTCAGCCCCAGCATTTT. This sequence encodes CASSVTVAQPQHF. V and J are TRBV12-3 or TRBV12-4 and TRBJ1-5; weak D call: TRBD1 (5 bases). The ends were cut back, 5 bases at V and 6 bases at J, with 11 bases in the middle. The CDR3 is made up of 13 amino acids.